This T cell receptor beta chain stems from a study of sequential checkpoint blockade in melanoma. Turning to the study itself: Randomization was 1:1 between first-line nivolumab→ipilimumab and ipilimumab→nivolumab. Maintenance nivolumab came after either treatment sequence.

V was shortened by 1 base and J by 8 bases, with 8 bases between the two germline ends. Germline V gene lookup returns CDR1 MDHEN and CDR2 SYDVKM. This CDR3 region has 12 residues. In its sample, this clone was seen a few times. As to treatment: randomized to nivolumab then ipilimumab (arm A) or the reverse (arm B). None of the patients previously received DNA-damaging chemotherapy. From thawed PBMCs, live CD3+CD8+ cells negative for CD19 and CD56 were sorted. Sequenced by immunoSEQ multiplex PCR; TCRdb stores in-frame clones only, minus some. The profile shows around 1,300 clones, about three fifths of them singletons.

J is TRBJ1-1 and V is TRBV28; D unclear. The starting material was CD8+ T cells sorted from blood (inferred from file names), obtained from a patient given nivolumab and ipilimumab in sequence. The sequence was obtained from a human patient with melanoma. Some clones in this sample may be carry-over from other donors' samples. CDR3 bases: TGTGCCAGCAGTTTATATGGCAGGGAAGCTTTCTTT. Amino acids: CASSLYGREAFF.